Listed here are 5 T cell receptor beta chains from one sample, sequenced in a study of T cell responses to AZD1222 COVID-19 vaccine. The protocol was immunoSEQ multiplex PCR, while the TCRdb copy is restricted to in-frame clones and leaves out a portion. This sample has roughly 150,000 clones, with around 89% found just once. The specimen comprised peripheral blood, sampled 28 days after the second AZD1222 dose. The source of these receptors is an adult who received the AZD1222 COVID-19 vaccine.

This clone is a singleton in its sample. The chain carries TRBV3-1 (or the pseudogene TRBV3-2) and TRBJ2-1; 12 positions agree with TRBD2. The CDR3 contains 16 residues. Germline CDR1 LGHDT, CDR2 YNNKEL (reference sequence). The V segment lost 4 bases and the J segment 7 bases; nucleotides outside the gene matches: 8. The CDR3 coding sequence is TGTGCCAGCAGCCTACTCGGGCTAGCGGGAGGGAATGAGCAGTTCTTC. Protein: CASSLLGLAGGNEQFF.

The chain joins TRBV2 to TRBJ2-2, with D unresolved. The V gene lost 8 bases and the J gene lost 1 base, with 14 bases spanning the gap. The germline gives CDR1 SNHLY, CDR2 FYNNEI. The CDR3 has 15 residues. The DNA for the CDR3 is TGTGCCAGCCCGAGGAAACGGCTGAACACCGGGGAGCTGTTTTTT. It codes for CASPRKRLNTGELFF.

J is TRBJ2-7 and V is TRBV5-1, with 7 positions matching TRBD1. CDR1 and CDR2 (germline): SGHRS, YFSETQ. The CDR3 length is 15 residues. The J segment lost 4 bases and the V segment lost 0 bases, leaving 7 bases of the junction unmatched. CDR3 nucleotides: TGCGCCAGCAGCTTGGCCCCGGGACAGAGTTACGAGCAGTACTTC. Its translation: CASSLAPGQSYEQYF.

The CDR3 bases are TGTGCCAGCAGTTCGATGGAAGGGTACTATGGCTACACCTTC. Its protein is CASSSMEGYYGYTF. The rearrangement uses TRBV28 and TRBJ1-2, with unresolved D. The CDR3 runs 14 residues. Deletions cut 4 bases from V and 3 bases from J, with 12 bases between. CDR1 is MDHEN, CDR2 SYDVKM, per germline.

The V and J genes are TRBV6-5 and TRBJ1-5; no clear D. Germline V lookup: CDR1 MNHEY, CDR2 SVGAGI. The V end lost 8 bases, the J end lost 4 bases, and 15 bases lay between the germline ends. This CDR3 is 14 amino acids long. The CDR3 spells CASRSRGKNQPQHF. In nucleotides, the CDR3 is TGTGCCAGCCGCTCACGGGGTAAGAATCAGCCCCAGCATTTT.